These 9 T cell receptor beta chains came from one sample sequenced in a study of cytotoxic CD8 clonotypes in ibrutinib-treated CLL. TCRdb keeps only in-frame clones here, not all; method: immunoSEQ multiplex PCR. In the table there are around 76,000 clones, 75% to 90% of which are singletons. The sequenced sample was PBMCs, obtained after 24 months of ibrutinib treatment. The receptors originated from a human donor with chronic lymphocytic leukemia.

V gene TRBV28 combines with J gene TRBJ2-2; perhaps TRBD2 as D (5 bases). CDR3 length equals 15 residues. Germline V CDR1 and CDR2: MDHEN, SYDVKM. Trimming shortened V by 8 bases and J by 2 bases, and 15 bases separated the two germline ends. CDR3 DNA: TGTGCCAGCCAAAACGGGGTACTAAACACCGGGGAGCTGTTTTTT. It codes for CASQNGVLNTGELFF.

V and J are TRBV25-1 and TRBJ2-1; TRBD2 aligns across 10 bases. Germline-derived CDR1 and CDR2 are MGHDK and SYGVNS. Unmatched junction bases numbered 2, after V lost 7 bases and J lost 2 bases. The CDR3 runs to 14 residues. The CDR3 reads CASNLAGAYNEQFF. Written as DNA, the CDR3 is TGTGCCAGCAATCTAGCGGGAGCCTACAATGAGCAGTTCTTC.

J is TRBJ2-7 and V is TRBV6-1, with D perhaps TRBD2 (6 bases). The V gene lost 4 bases and the J gene lost 3 bases, with 16 bases spanning the gap. Germline lookup yields CDR1 MNHNS and CDR2 SASEGT. This CDR3 spans 15 amino acids. The CDR3, as DNA: TGTGCCAGCAGTGTCGCGGGACTCCAGTACTACGAGCAGTACTTC. Its protein product is CASSVAGLQYYEQYF.

This clone appeared once. V usage is TRBV5-1 and J usage is TRBJ2-2; D remains unclear. The CDR3 extends over 14 amino acids. Trimming left V 4 bases short and J 6 bases short, with 13 bases between. Germline V lookup: CDR1 SGHRS, CDR2 YFSETQ. Written as DNA, the CDR3 is TGCGCCAGCAGCCCACAACAAGGTCCCGGGGAGCTGTTTTTT. As protein: CASSPQQGPGELFF.

The chain uses TRBV5-4 and TRBJ2-1; D unresolved. Germline V gene lookup returns CDR1 SGHNT and CDR2 YYREEE (reference sequence). This CDR3 has 13 residues. Trimming pared 6 bases from V and 3 bases from J, leaving 10 bases between. The CDR3 reads CASKLWDYNEQFF. As DNA, the CDR3 is TGTGCCAGCAAACTATGGGACTACAATGAGCAGTTCTTC.

The chain couples TRBV10-3 to TRBJ2-5, with D possibly called TRBD1 or TRBD2 (5 bases each). Trimming cost V 8 bases and J 2 bases, with 21 bases left between them. Germline V CDR1 and CDR2: ENHRY, SYGVKD. The CDR3 loop spans 16 amino acids. CDR3 sequence: CAIAGEQRGSQETQYF. CDR3 nucleotides: TGTGCCATCGCCGGGGAACAGAGGGGATCACAAGAGACCCAGTACTTC.

CDR3 amino acids: CASSIRIIAGVQETQYF. The CDR3 coding sequence is TGTGCCAGTAGTATACGGATAATAGCGGGGGTACAAGAGACCCAGTACTTC. This rearrangement joins TRBV19 to TRBJ2-5; 9 bases map to TRBD2. The junction had 9 bases not matched to a gene; V was cut back by 2 bases and J by 2 bases. The CDR3 has 17 amino acids. Germline V gene sequence: CDR1 LNHDA, CDR2 SQIVND (reference sequence).

The chain employs TRBV15 and TRBJ2-3; weak D call: TRBD1 (7 bases). The germline gives CDR1 LNHNV, CDR2 YYDKDF (reference sequence). This CDR3 contains 14 residues. V was shortened by 3 bases and J by 6 bases, with 13 bases between the two germline ends. CDR3 nucleotide sequence: TGTGCCACCAGCAGGGGTCAGGGGGGCGATACGCAGTATTTT. Its protein is CATSRGQGGDTQYF.

This chain connects TRBV25-1 to TRBJ1-2; 8 nucleotides match TRBD1. The trim removed 10 bases at V and 5 bases at J, leaving 9 bases unmatched. Germline CDR1 MGHDK, CDR2 SYGVNS. The CDR3 consists of 13 residues. The CDR3 spells CATRDRLGYGYTF. CDR3 DNA sequence: TGTGCCACCCGGGACAGGCTGGGGTATGGCTACACCTTC.